The 27 T cell receptor beta chains in this list originate from one sample, sequenced in a study of blood T cell repertoires in COVID-19. Profiling relied on immunoSEQ multiplex PCR, and the TCRdb table lists in-frame clones only, not all of them. In the table there are 250,000 to 350,000 clones, about 92% of which are singletons. The source material was PBMCs or T cells enriched from blood (not recorded which). The receptors derive from a woman aged 25 to 39 who had recovered from COVID-19.

The chain couples TRBV6-2 or TRBV6-3 to TRBJ2-7, with a weak D call TRBD2 (7 bases). The CDR3 has 15 amino acids. The germline V gene has CDR1 MNHEY and CDR2 SVGEGT. V lost 6 bases, J lost 3 bases, and 18 bases lay in between. The CDR3 nucleotides read TGTGCCAGCAGCCCTCTTGGGGGGGCCATCTACGAGCAGTACTTC. This sequence encodes CASSPLGGAIYEQYF.

The genes are TRBV28 and TRBJ1-1, with 8 bases fitting TRBD1. With 6 bases clipped from V and 7 bases from J, the junction kept 7 bases outside the gene matches. CDR1 and CDR2 (germline): MDHEN, SYDVKM. The CDR3 totals 13 residues. The CDR3: CASSLGTGFEAFF. The CDR3 DNA sequence: TGTGCCAGCAGCCTAGGGACAGGCTTTGAAGCTTTCTTT.

On this clone itself: Compared with germline, one end of the junction differs, possibly owing to a read error. In the same sample, other DNA sequences code for this CDR3. The chain recombines TRBV4-3 with TRBJ2-7, with a tentative D call TRBD2 (5 bases). The CDR3 length is 15 residues. Per the germline V gene, CDR1 is LGHNA and CDR2 is YSLEER. CDR3 coding DNA: TGCGCCAGCAGCCAAGAAGCGGCTGCCCACTACGAGCAATACTTC. It codes for CASSQEAAAHYEQYF.

CDR3 in DNA: TGTGCCAGCAGTTTAACATCCGGGGAGCTGTTTTTT. Its translation: CASSLTSGELFF. The chain is built from TRBV27 and TRBJ2-2, with D unclear. The length of the CDR3 is 12 residues. Trimming removed 2 bases at V and 6 bases at J, with 4 bases between. Germline V gene sequence: CDR1 MNHEY, CDR2 SMNVEV (reference sequence).

V is TRBV5-1 and J is TRBJ2-7; 8 bases align to TRBD2. The CDR3 totals 18 residues. CDR1 is SGHRS, CDR2 YFSETQ, per germline. V lost 2 bases, J lost 6 bases, and 19 bases stayed unmatched. In DNA form, the CDR3 reads TGCGCCAGCAGCTTCGGGCAAGCGGGAGTTGACATCGGGAGCGAGCAGTACTTC. It codes for CASSFGQAGVDIGSEQYF.

The chain employs TRBV30 and TRBJ1-4; D call uncertain. Germline lookup yields CDR1 GTSNPN and CDR2 SVGIG (reference sequence). Trimming left V 1 base short and J 2 bases short, with 8 bases between. The CDR3 sequence is 14 residues long. The CDR3 region is CAWSDSGTNEKLFF. CDR3 in DNA: TGTGCCTGGAGTGACAGCGGCACTAATGAAAAACTGTTTTTT.

This chain links TRBV5-1 with TRBJ1-4; 9 nucleotides match TRBD1. CDR1 is SGHRS and CDR2 is YFSETQ in the germline V gene. V shed 4 bases, J shed 0 bases, and the junction held 1 base outside the gene matches. The CDR3 runs to 15 residues. Here the CDR3 DNA reads TGCGCCAGCAGCAGACAGGGGGCAACTAATGAAAAACTGTTTTTT. This codes for CASSRQGATNEKLFF.

In DNA form, the CDR3 reads TGTGCCAGCAGCCAACTCGTGGGCAAACTCTCTGGAAACACCATATATTTT. It specifies CASSQLVGKLSGNTIYF. The rearrangement uses TRBV13 and TRBJ1-3; no firm D call. The CDR3 is made up of 17 amino acids. Looked up from germline, CDR1 is PRHDT and CDR2 is FYEKMQ (reference sequence). Trimming shortened V by 5 bases and J by 0 bases, and 17 bases separated the two germline ends.

The chain uses TRBV4-1 and TRBJ1-6, with D uncertain. The CDR3 spans 14 residues. V was cut by 1 base and J by 7 bases, with 8 bases left in between. The germline V gene has CDR1 MGHRA and CDR2 YSYEKL. The CDR3 spells CASSQGHTNSPLHF. The DNA of the CDR3 is TGCGCCAGCAGCCAAGGGCACACGAATTCACCCCTCCACTTT.

The rearrangement uses TRBV5-1 and TRBJ1-1, with 7 bases aligning to TRBD1. This CDR3 region has 14 residues. V trimming: 3 bases; J trimming: 4 bases; junction bases outside the gene matches: 6. The germline CDR1 and CDR2 sequences are SGHRS and YFSETQ. CDR3 region: CASSSGGEGTEAFF. Here the CDR3 DNA reads TGCGCCAGCAGCTCAGGGGGAGAGGGCACTGAAGCTTTCTTT.

This clone was observed once. CDR3 in amino acids: CASSSTGERRYEQYF. As DNA, the CDR3 is TGTGCCAGCAGTTCGACAGGGGAGAGGAGGTACGAGCAGTACTTC. The chain recombines TRBV28 with TRBJ2-7; 8 positions match TRBD1. V gave up 4 bases and J gave up 4 bases; unmatched junction bases: 9. The CDR3 length is 15 residues. Germline assignment: CDR1 MDHEN and CDR2 SYDVKM. The whole variable domain, filled in from reference TRBV28 and TRBJ2-7, reads DVKVTQSSRYLVKRTGEKVFLECVQDMDHENMFWYRQDPGLGLRLIYFSYDVKMKEKGDIPEGYSVSREKKERFSLILESASTNQTSMYLCASSSTGERRYEQYFGPGTRLTVT.

The V gene is TRBV6-2 or TRBV6-3, the J gene TRBJ2-1, with TRBD2 identical over 10 bases. With 5 bases clipped from V and 8 bases from J, the junction kept 3 bases outside the gene matches. The CDR3 sequence is 13 residues long. CDR1 and CDR2 from the germline V gene are MNHEY and SVGEGT. Here the CDR3 reads CASSTGLAYEQFF. The CDR3 DNA follows: TGTGCCAGCAGTACGGGACTAGCGTATGAGCAGTTCTTC.

The chain joins TRBV2 to TRBJ1-5; D is perhaps TRBD1 (6 bases). V was shortened by 5 bases and J by 1 base, with 12 bases between the two germline ends. Per germline, CDR1 SNHLY and CDR2 FYNNEI. The CDR3 runs 15 residues. In DNA form, the CDR3 reads TGTGCCAGCAGTCTTACAGGGTTGAGCAATCAGCCCCAGCATTTT. Its protein product is CASSLTGLSNQPQHF.

The chain employs TRBV6-5 and TRBJ2-7; perhaps TRBD1 as D (5 bases). From germline, CDR1 is MNHEY and CDR2 SVGAGI. CDR3 length equals 13 residues. The V end lost 10 bases, the J end lost 1 base, and 14 bases lay between the germline ends. CDR3 DNA: TGTGCCATCGAGACAGACAGATCCTACGAGCAGTACTTC. This codes for CAIETDRSYEQYF.

The chain links TRBV9 to TRBJ2-4; 8 bases line up with TRBD1. V shed 1 base, J shed 11 bases, and the junction held 8 bases outside the gene matches. CDR1 SGDLS and CDR2 YYNGEE come from the germline V gene. CDR3 length: 14 amino acids. This chain's CDR3 is CASSVSPGQDLQYF. CDR3 nucleotides: TGTGCCAGCAGCGTATCCCCGGGACAGGACCTTCAGTACTTC.

The rearrangement links TRBV4-2 to TRBJ1-4, with D uncertain. CDR1 and CDR2 (germline): LGHNA, YNFKEQ. This CDR3 contains 16 residues. With 0 bases removed from V and 1 base from J, the gap between germline ends came to 9 bases. For the CDR3, the DNA is TGTGCCAGCAGCCAAGATATTTCCAGAACTAATGAAAAACTGTTTTTT. This encodes CASSQDISRTNEKLFF.

V gene TRBV27 combines with J gene TRBJ2-3; D might be TRBD1 (5 bases). V was cut by 2 bases and J by 4 bases, with 7 bases left in between. CDR3 length equals 13 residues. Per the germline V gene, CDR1 is MNHEY and CDR2 is SMNVEV (reference sequence). Here the CDR3 reads CASSLTTADTQYF. The DNA for the CDR3 is TGTGCCAGCAGTTTAACGACAGCAGATACGCAGTATTTT.

This sequence joins TRBV4-3 and TRBJ1-3, with 8 positions matching TRBD1. CDR1 and CDR2 (germline): LGHNA, YSLEER. The J segment lost 2 bases and the V segment lost 0 bases, leaving 6 bases of the junction unmatched. This CDR3 has 17 amino acids. CDR3 DNA: TGCGCCAGCAGCCAAGATAGAACAGGGGGTGCTGGAAACACCATATATTTT. Amino acid sequence: CASSQDRTGGAGNTIYF.

This chain joins TRBV2 and TRBJ2-3; 10 nucleotides align to TRBD2. The CDR3 runs to 15 residues. After removal of 8 bases from V and 1 base from J, the junction contained 6 bases not matched to a gene. Per the germline V gene, CDR1 is SNHLY and CDR2 is FYNNEI. The CDR3 DNA reads as TGTGCCAGCGAAGCCGGGACTAGCGGCACAGATACGCAGTATTTT. Translated: CASEAGTSGTDTQYF.

The genes are TRBV28 and TRBJ1-2; D gene ambiguous. Germline assignment: CDR1 MDHEN and CDR2 SYDVKM. Between the trimmed V and J ends, which lost 6 bases and 2 bases, there was a span of 7 bases. The CDR3 consists of 12 residues. CDR3 protein: CASSSQNYGYTF. CDR3 sequence (DNA): TGTGCCAGCAGCTCCCAGAACTATGGCTACACCTTC.

This clone was observed once. The chain combines TRBV30 with TRBJ1-2, with TRBD1 identical over 9 bases. The CDR3 covers 15 residues. Unmatched junction bases numbered 13, after V lost 4 bases and J lost 7 bases. CDR1 and CDR2 (germline): GTSNPN, SVGIG (reference sequence). The CDR3 here is CAWTKTGGPLLGYTF. The CDR3 DNA follows: TGTGCCTGGACCAAGACAGGGGGGCCCCTTCTTGGCTACACCTTC.

The rearrangement joins TRBV7-9 to TRBJ2-3; TRBD1 is a possible D gene (5 bases). V lost 1 base and J lost 0, with 8 bases in between. CDR1 is SEHNR, CDR2 FQNEAQ, per germline (reference sequence). The CDR3 spans 15 residues. Written as DNA, the CDR3 is TGTGCCAGCAGCTTAGGTGGGGCCAGCACAGATACGCAGTATTTT. This gives the protein CASSLGGASTDTQYF.

A note on this clone: This specimen includes other DNA sequences encoding the same CDR3. The chain carries TRBV5-1 and TRBJ1-1, with TRBD1 as a possible D gene (5 bases). The V gene's germline CDR1 is SGHRS and CDR2 YFSETQ. This CDR3 is built from 13 residues. Trimming took 1 base from V and 1 from J, leaving 5 bases between them. This CDR3 is CASSLQGNTEAFF. The CDR3 DNA is TGCGCCAGCAGCTTGCAGGGGAACACTGAAGCTTTCTTT.

Details on this clone: The junction does not match germline at one end; this may be a read error. This chain uses TRBV28 with TRBJ1-1, with 11 bases that match TRBD1. The CDR3 has 16 residues. Germline assignment: CDR1 MDHEN and CDR2 SYDVKM. Here the CDR3 reads CASSLGGWTGGADAFF. The CDR3 DNA sequence: TGTGCCAGCAGTTTAGGTGGGTGGACAGGGGGCGCTGACGCTTTCTTT.

The chain employs TRBV19 and TRBJ1-5, with a tentative D call TRBD1 (5 bases). This CDR3 has 15 residues. Germline CDR1 LNHDA, CDR2 SQIVND (reference sequence). Trimming left V 0 bases short and J 6 bases short, with 12 bases between. The CDR3 protein is CASSIDRAGVQPQHF. CDR3 bases: TGTGCCAGTAGTATAGACAGGGCTGGAGTTCAGCCCCAGCATTTT.

The gene calls are TRBV13 and TRBJ2-7; 8 bases are shared with TRBD2. The germline CDR1 and CDR2 sequences are PRHDT and FYEKMQ (reference sequence). V lost 0 bases and J lost 4; bases outside the gene matches: 2. The CDR3 length is 14 residues. This chain's CDR3 is CASSLGSGRYEQYF. The DNA for the CDR3 is TGTGCCAGCAGCTTAGGGAGCGGGAGATACGAGCAGTACTTC.

The chain is built from TRBV29-1 and TRBJ2-7; 9 bases match TRBD1. CDR1 is SQVTM, CDR2 ANQGSEA, per germline. J lost 6 bases, V lost 4 bases, and 4 bases had no gene match. The CDR3 is 12 residues long. Here the CDR3 reads CSVVVDRGEQYF. Here the CDR3 DNA reads TGCAGCGTTGTCGTGGACAGGGGCGAGCAGTACTTC.